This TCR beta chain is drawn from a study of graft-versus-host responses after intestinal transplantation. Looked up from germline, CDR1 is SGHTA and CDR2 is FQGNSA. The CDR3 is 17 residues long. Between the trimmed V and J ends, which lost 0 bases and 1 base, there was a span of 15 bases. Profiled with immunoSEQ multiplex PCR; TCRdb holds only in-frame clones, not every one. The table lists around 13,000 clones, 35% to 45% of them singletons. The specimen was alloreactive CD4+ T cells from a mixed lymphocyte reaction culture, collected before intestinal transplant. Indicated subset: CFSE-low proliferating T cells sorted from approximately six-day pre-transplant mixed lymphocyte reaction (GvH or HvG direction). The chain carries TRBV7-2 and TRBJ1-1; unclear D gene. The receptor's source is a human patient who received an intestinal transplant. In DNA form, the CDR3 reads TGTGCCAGCAGCTTAGCGCGAGGAAGACCGAGGAACACTGAAGCTTTCTTT. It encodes CASSLARGRPRNTEAFF. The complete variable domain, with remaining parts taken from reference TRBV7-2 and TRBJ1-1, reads GAGVSQSPSNKVTEKGKDVELRCDPISGHTALYWYRQSLGQGLEFLIYFQGNSAPDKSGLPSDRFSAERTGGSVSTLTIQRTQQEDSAVYLCASSLARGRPRNTEAFFGQGTRLTVV.